The text below deals with one T cell receptor beta chain. These data belong to a study of control samples from healthy donors and cancer patients. The protocol was immunoSEQ multiplex PCR, while the TCRdb copy is restricted to in-frame clones and leaves out a portion. The data show 150,000 to 200,000 clones, roughly 89% seen once. This clonotype originated in a woman aged 25-40 years in good health. Sequences were obtained from blood.

CDR3 residues: CASSFQNTEAFF. DNA of the CDR3: TGTGCCAGCAGCTTCCAGAACACTGAAGCTTTCTTT. The chain joins TRBV7-9 to TRBJ1-1, with D hard to call. CDR3 length: 12 residues. Trimming removed 3 bases at V and 1 base at J, with 3 bases between. CDR1 is SEHNR, CDR2 FQNEAQ, per germline (reference sequence).